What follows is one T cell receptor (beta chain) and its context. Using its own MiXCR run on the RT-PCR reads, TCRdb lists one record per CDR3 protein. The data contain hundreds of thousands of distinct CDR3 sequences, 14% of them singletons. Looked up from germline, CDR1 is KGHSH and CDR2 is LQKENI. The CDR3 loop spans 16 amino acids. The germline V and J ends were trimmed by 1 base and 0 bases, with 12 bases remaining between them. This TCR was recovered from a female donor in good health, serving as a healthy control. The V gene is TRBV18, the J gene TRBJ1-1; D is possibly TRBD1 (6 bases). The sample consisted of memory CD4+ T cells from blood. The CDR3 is CASSPLLGTMNTEAFF. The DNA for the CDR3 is TGTGCCAGCTCACCACTACTCGGGACAATGAACACTGAAGCTTTCTTT.